A single sample gave rise to the 4 T cell receptor beta chains below, sequenced in a study of patients and donors after allogeneic stem cell transplantation. TCRdb called the RT-PCR reads again in MiXCR, with one record for every CDR3 protein. The sample records about 160,000 distinct CDR3 sequences, about 36% being singletons. Sequenced input: blood, either unsorted or a sorted T cell fraction (not recorded which). The source is a human donor who was either an allogeneic HSCT recipient or a stem cell or donor lymphocyte infusion donor (not recorded which). It is not recorded whose cells these are; they may come from a transplant donor.

The V and J genes are TRBV7-9 and TRBJ1-2; the D gene is possibly TRBD1 (5 bases). Trimming pared 3 bases from V and 3 bases from J, leaving 8 bases between. The CDR3 length is 13 residues. Germline V lookup: CDR1 SEHNR, CDR2 FQNEAQ (reference sequence). The CDR3 sequence is CASSLDTYYGYTF. As DNA, the CDR3 is TGTGCCAGCAGCTTGGACACTTACTATGGCTACACCTTC.

The table lists this clonotype with a few counts. V is TRBV12-3 or TRBV12-4 and J is TRBJ1-2, with D perhaps matching TRBD1 (6 bases). Trimming shortened V by 9 bases and J by 0 bases, and 20 bases separated the two germline ends. The CDR3 extends over 16 amino acids. The CDR3 sequence: CASPHRTAQPNYGYTF. DNA for the CDR3: TGTGCCAGTCCGCACCGGACAGCCCAACCTAACTATGGCTACACCTTC.

This sequence joins TRBV6-6 and TRBJ2-1, with D maybe TRBD1 (6 bases). This CDR3 is 16 amino acids long. V was trimmed by 4 bases and J by 7 bases, leaving 20 bases between them. CDR1 and CDR2 from the germline V gene are MNHNY and SVGAGI (reference sequence). The CDR3 loop is CASSSQGLGARNEQFF. The CDR3 DNA follows: TGTGCCAGCAGTTCCCAAGGATTGGGGGCGCGAAATGAGCAGTTCTTC.

The sample holds many counts of this clonotype. This chain links TRBV7-2 with TRBJ1-6; D unclear. Germline values: CDR1 SGHTA, CDR2 FQGNSA. Trimming removed 5 bases at V and 7 bases at J, with 9 bases between. The CDR3 consists of 13 residues. The CDR3 DNA reads TGTGCCAGCAGCATCGACCGGAATTCACCCCTCCACTTT. Translating it yields CASSIDRNSPLHF.